The 27 T cell receptor beta chains below come from one sample, sequenced in a study of cytomegalovirus exposure and HLA in healthy donors. PCR involved 60 Vbeta and 13 Jbeta primers. Sequencing was performed with immunoSEQ multiplex PCR; in TCRdb, only in-frame clones are kept and a portion is missing. The sample shows approximately 110,000 clones, 70% to 80% of them seen only once. The sequenced sample was PBMCs. Receptors originate from a man aged 50 to 60 in good health and CMV-seronegative.

The chain's CDR3 is CASRNPGGGLEGAFF. As DNA, the CDR3 is TGTGCCAGCAGGAACCCGGGAGGGGGATTGGAAGGGGCTTTCTTT. The chain has TRBV6-5 and TRBJ1-1; tentative D call: TRBD1 (6 bases). The V end was cut by 6 bases, the J end by 11 bases, with 25 bases between. The germline V gene encodes CDR1 MNHEY and CDR2 SVGAGI. This CDR3 has 15 amino acids.

The chain carries TRBV5-5 and TRBJ1-5, with D perhaps matching TRBD1 (6 bases). The CDR3 totals 17 residues. The germline gives CDR1 SGHKS, CDR2 YYEKEE (reference sequence). Between the trimmed V and J ends, which lost 0 bases and 3 bases, there was a span of 16 bases. The CDR3 is CASSLDAGAAVNQPQHF. The CDR3 DNA follows: TGTGCCAGCAGCTTGGATGCAGGGGCCGCCGTCAATCAGCCCCAGCATTTT.

This clone was counted a few times. The J gene is TRBJ1-1, the V gene TRBV4-1, with D possibly being TRBD1 (5 bases). The CDR3 contains 13 residues. Deletions cut 4 bases from V and 3 bases from J, with 9 bases between. From germline, CDR1 is MGHRA and CDR2 YSYEKL. The CDR3 sequence: CASSPGMDTEAFF. In DNA form, the CDR3 reads TGCGCCAGCAGCCCAGGGATGGACACTGAAGCTTTCTTT.

This chain connects TRBV7-2 to TRBJ1-4, with D possibly TRBD1 on 5 matching bases. Trimming shortened V by 5 bases and J by 5 bases, and 12 bases separated the two germline ends. CDR1 and CDR2 (germline): SGHTA, FQGNSA. CDR3 size: 14 residues. In DNA, the CDR3 is TGTGCCAGCAGCGGAACAGGCAGAAATGAAAAACTGTTTTTT. This translates into CASSGTGRNEKLFF.

The V gene is TRBV5-1, the J gene TRBJ2-7, with 9 bases lining up with TRBD1. CDR1 SGHRS and CDR2 YFSETQ come from the germline V gene. The CDR3 has 16 amino acids. V dropped 2 bases and J dropped 4; count of bases not matched to a gene: 10. The DNA for the CDR3 is TGCGCCAGCAGCTTAAGCTGGGACAGGGCAAAATACGAGCAGTACTTC. As protein: CASSLSWDRAKYEQYF. The complete variable domain, with remaining parts taken from reference TRBV5-1 and TRBJ2-7, reads KAGVTQTPRYLIKTRGQQVTLSCSPISGHRSVSWYQQTPGQGLQFLFEYFSETQRNKGNFPGRFSGRQFSNSRSEMNVSTLELGDSALYLCASSLSWDRAKYEQYFGPGTRLTVT.

This sequence joins TRBV5-4 and TRBJ1-1; possibly TRBD1 for D (6 bases). Germline lookup yields CDR1 SGHNT and CDR2 YYREEE (reference sequence). The CDR3 runs to 16 residues. The germline V and J ends were trimmed by 2 bases and 3 bases, with 17 bases remaining between them. The CDR3 is CASSLGGGTGYTEAFF. Here the CDR3 DNA reads TGTGCCAGCAGCTTAGGGGGGGGTACGGGATACACTGAAGCTTTCTTT.

The genes are TRBV15 and TRBJ1-1; D call uncertain. CDR1 is LNHNV and CDR2 is YYDKDF in the germline V gene (reference sequence). V lost 4 bases and J 4 bases, leaving 10 bases between the germline ends. CDR3 length: 13 amino acids. In nucleotides, the CDR3 is TGTGCCACCAGCACCCGACATCCCACTGAAGCTTTCTTT. Its translation is CATSTRHPTEAFF.

The rearrangement joins TRBV5-1 to TRBJ1-2; possible D gene TRBD1, 5 bases. The CDR3 has 14 residues. V lost 0 bases and J 5 bases, leaving 11 bases between the germline ends. Germline V gene lookup returns CDR1 SGHRS and CDR2 YFSETQ. The CDR3 is CASSLEGDVYGYTF. CDR3 DNA: TGCGCCAGCAGCTTGGAAGGGGATGTTTATGGCTACACCTTC. Full variable domain (outside the CDR3, taken from reference TRBV5-1 and TRBJ1-2): KAGVTQTPRYLIKTRGQQVTLSCSPISGHRSVSWYQQTPGQGLQFLFEYFSETQRNKGNFPGRFSGRQFSNSRSEMNVSTLELGDSALYLCASSLEGDVYGYTFGSGTRLTVV.

This rearrangement joins TRBV5-4 to TRBJ2-5; perhaps TRBD1 as D (6 bases). The germline gives CDR1 SGHNT, CDR2 YYREEE (reference sequence). The CDR3 totals 14 residues. V was trimmed by 4 bases and J by 5 bases, leaving 15 bases between them. The CDR3 region is CASSLSGTKETQYF. The CDR3 bases are TGTGCCAGCAGCCTCTCCGGGACAAAGGAGACCCAGTACTTC.

The chain carries TRBV2 and TRBJ1-5; 7 bases line up with TRBD1. With 5 bases clipped from V and 16 bases from J, the junction kept 14 bases outside the gene matches. The CDR3 length is 13 residues. The germline V gene has CDR1 SNHLY and CDR2 FYNNEI. CDR3 region: CASSPIRTGGGHF. DNA of the CDR3: TGTGCCAGCAGTCCTATCAGGACAGGAGGGGGACATTTT.

This chain joins TRBV5-8 and TRBJ1-1; D is perhaps TRBD1 (6 bases). The CDR3 contains 16 residues. Germline V gene lookup returns CDR1 SGHTS and CDR2 YDEGEE. Trimming took off 2 bases at V and 9 bases at J, with 23 bases between the two ends. CDR3 loop: CASSFNYRVRFRKAFF. The CDR3 DNA reads as TGTGCCAGCAGCTTTAATTACAGGGTTAGATTTCGAAAAGCTTTCTTT. Full variable domain (outside the CDR3, taken from reference TRBV5-8 and TRBJ1-1): EAGVTQSPTHLIKTRGQQATLRCSPISGHTSVYWYQQALGLGLQFLLWYDEGEERNRGNFPPRFSGRQFPNYSSELNVNALELEDSALYLCASSFNYRVRFRKAFFGQGTRLTVV.

This chain connects TRBV19 to TRBJ1-5; TRBD1 aligns across 10 bases. V was clipped by 6 bases and J by 2 bases; unmatched bases: 7. The CDR3 is 16 amino acids. Per the germline V gene, CDR1 is LNHDA and CDR2 is SQIVND (reference sequence). The CDR3 DNA follows: TGTGCCAGTAGGAAGGACAGGGGGTTTGGCAATCAGCCCCAGCATTTT. Protein sequence: CASRKDRGFGNQPQHF.

The CDR3 DNA sequence: TGTGCCAGCAGCCTCAGGACTAGCACAGATACGCAGTATTTT. It translates to CASSLRTSTDTQYF. The chain links TRBV7-2 to TRBJ2-3; TRBD2 might be the D (5 bases). Trimming shortened V by 5 bases and J by 0 bases, and 9 bases separated the two germline ends. The CDR3 totals 14 residues. Germline CDR1 SGHTA, CDR2 FQGNSA. The whole variable domain, remainder taken from reference TRBV7-2 and TRBJ2-3, is GAGVSQSPSNKVTEKGKDVELRCDPISGHTALYWYRQSLGQGLEFLIYFQGNSAPDKSGLPSDRFSAERTGGSVSTLTIQRTQQEDSAVYLCASSLRTSTDTQYFGPGTRLTVL.

V is TRBV6-1 and J is TRBJ1-5; D gene ambiguous. The V gene's germline CDR1 is MNHNS and CDR2 SASEGT. V was trimmed by 6 bases and J by 2 bases, leaving 14 bases between them. The CDR3 runs to 15 residues. CDR3 sequence: CASSPNRVGNQPQHF. For the CDR3, the DNA is TGTGCCAGCAGCCCCAACAGAGTCGGCAATCAGCCCCAGCATTTT.

The chain uses TRBV5-6 and TRBJ2-2; maybe TRBD1 (7 bases). Trimming took 2 bases from V and 5 from J, leaving 10 bases between them. The germline V gene encodes CDR1 SGHDT and CDR2 YYEEEE. The CDR3 consists of 14 residues. CDR3 sequence reads: CASSFSGGTGELFF. The CDR3 coding sequence is TGTGCCAGCAGCTTTTCAGGGGGGACCGGGGAGCTGTTTTTT.

This clone was seen more than once but under ten times. This rearrangement joins TRBV10-3 to TRBJ1-2; D possibly corresponds to TRBD1 (5 bases). This CDR3 is built from 16 residues. V lost 4 bases and J lost 1, with 16 bases in between. Germline V gene lookup returns CDR1 ENHRY and CDR2 SYGVKD. The CDR3 DNA sequence: TGTGCCATCAGTGGCGGAGGAGGGGAAGGTAACTATGGCTACACCTTC. Amino acids: CAISGGGGEGNYGYTF.

The chain carries TRBV7-2 and TRBJ1-6, with 7 bases aligning to TRBD1. Germline V CDR1 and CDR2: SGHTA, FQGNSA. V shed 5 bases and J 13 bases; nucleotides not matched to a gene: 14. CDR3 length equals 15 residues. CDR3 protein: CASSRGRGADLPLHF. The CDR3 coding sequence is TGTGCCAGCAGCAGAGGCAGGGGGGCAGACCTGCCCCTCCACTTT.

V and J are TRBV6-1 and TRBJ1-5; D is uncertain. The CDR3 has 12 residues. From germline, CDR1 is MNHNS and CDR2 SASEGT. V lost 2 bases and J lost 11, with 10 bases in between. CDR3 in amino acids: CASSESGQTQHF. CDR3 nucleotides: TGTGCCAGCAGTGAATCCGGTCAAACCCAGCATTTT.

The chain has TRBV5-1 and TRBJ1-2; the match to TRBD1 covers 9 bases. Per germline, CDR1 SGHRS and CDR2 YFSETQ. With 4 bases clipped from V and 8 bases from J, the junction kept 9 bases outside the gene matches. The CDR3 contains 14 residues. CDR3 protein: CASSVLQGAEGYTF. For the CDR3, the DNA is TGCGCCAGCAGCGTGCTACAGGGGGCGGAAGGCTACACCTTC.

The chain joins TRBV11-2 to TRBJ1-4, with 8 bases that match TRBD1. CDR1 SGHAT and CDR2 FQNNGV come from the germline V gene. The V segment lost 0 bases and the J segment 7 bases; nucleotides outside the gene matches: 4. This CDR3 spans 15 amino acids. The CDR3 is CASSLEIQGAEKLFF. CDR3 nucleotides: TGTGCCAGCAGCTTAGAGATTCAGGGGGCTGAAAAACTGTTTTTT. The full variable domain, rest sourced from reference TRBV11-2 and TRBJ1-4, is EAGVAQSPRYKIIEKRQSVAFWCNPISGHATLYWYQQILGQGPKLLIQFQNNGVVDDSQLPKDRFSAERLKGVDSTLKIQPAKLEDSAVYLCASSLEIQGAEKLFFGSGTQLSVL.

The chain uses TRBV6-5 and TRBJ2-7; D is uncertain. The CDR3 sequence is 13 residues long. With 6 bases removed from V and 5 bases from J, the gap between germline ends came to 14 bases. Germline assignment: CDR1 MNHEY and CDR2 SVGAGI. CDR3 DNA: TGTGCCAGCAGCGCCGGGTCCATTGACGAGCAGTACTTC. Translating gives CASSAGSIDEQYF.

The gene calls are TRBV9 and TRBJ1-6, with TRBD1 matching 7 bases. Trimming cost V 0 bases and J 7 bases; bases outside gene matches: 7. This CDR3 region has 16 residues. The germline V gene encodes CDR1 SGDLS and CDR2 YYNGEE. The CDR3 DNA follows: TGTGCCAGCAGCGTAGCGGACAGGCCCCAGAATTCACCCCTCCACTTT. This sequence encodes CASSVADRPQNSPLHF.

This rearrangement joins TRBV7-3 to TRBJ1-6; unclear D gene. The germline V gene has CDR1 SGHTA and CDR2 FQGTGA. The CDR3 length is 15 residues. V was trimmed by 5 bases and J by 6 bases, leaving 14 bases between them. This chain's CDR3 is CASSAEPGGNSPLHF. As DNA, the CDR3 is TGTGCCAGCAGCGCGGAGCCCGGCGGTAATTCACCCCTCCACTTT.

The J gene is TRBJ2-5, the V gene TRBV7-3; 10 bases agree with TRBD1. J lost 1 base, V lost 5 bases, and 4 bases had no gene match. This CDR3 comprises 15 residues. In germline, CDR1 is SGHTA, CDR2 FQGTGA. Here the CDR3 reads CASSPDRGAQETQYF. The CDR3 nucleotides are TGTGCCAGCAGCCCGGACAGGGGGGCCCAAGAGACCCAGTACTTC.

The V gene is TRBV28, the J gene TRBJ1-1; 8 bases align to TRBD1. Germline lookup yields CDR1 MDHEN and CDR2 SYDVKM. V lost 5 bases, J lost 5 bases, and 10 bases stayed unmatched. The CDR3 is made up of 15 amino acids. The CDR3 loop reads CASSPPQGAGTEAFF. The CDR3 DNA reads as TGTGCCAGCAGTCCACCCCAGGGGGCGGGTACTGAAGCTTTCTTT.

The table lists this clone with a count of one. The chain is built from TRBV6-1 and TRBJ1-5; a possible D gene is TRBD1 (5 bases). V lost 2 bases and J 7 bases, leaving 12 bases between the germline ends. The CDR3 sequence is 14 residues long. The germline V gene encodes CDR1 MNHNS and CDR2 SASEGT. CDR3 amino acids: CASSERGGLQPQHF. The CDR3 nucleotides read TGTGCCAGCAGTGAACGGGGGGGTTTGCAGCCCCAGCATTTT.

This sequence joins TRBV10-3 and TRBJ2-1; D gene unclear. The CDR3 runs to 14 residues. V was cut by 2 bases and J by 0 bases, with 5 bases left in between. Germline V gene sequence: CDR1 ENHRY, CDR2 SYGVKD. The CDR3 DNA reads TGTGCCATCAGTGAGGATAGCTCCTACAATGAGCAGTTCTTC. Its translation: CAISEDSSYNEQFF.